The 20 T cell receptor beta chains in this list originate from one sample, sequenced in a study of T cell responses to AZD1222 COVID-19 vaccine (TCRdb year 2021). The library was built by means of the immunoSEQ multiplex PCR assay. TCRdb retrieved this table from immuneACCESS and kept in-frame rearrangements only. Not all clones are present; in checked studies, unresolved V genes account for under half, and no reason is known for the remainder. The sample data list 95,000 to 150,000 clones, and 92% of these were observed just once. The ten biggest clones cover 1.5% to 2% of the sample. The time point label for this specimen denotes: baseline before first vaccination. The sample consisted of peripheral blood, taken on day 0 of AZD1222 vaccination. The source of these receptors is an adult in good health.

The genes are TRBV18 and TRBJ1-1; D is perhaps TRBD1 (5 bases). V was clipped by 2 bases and J by 3 bases, with 13 bases between them. This CDR3 comprises 15 residues. Germline V gene data show CDR1 as KGHSH and CDR2 as LQKENI. This chain's CDR3 is CASSPGAGLHTEAFF. CDR3 nucleotide sequence: TGTGCCAGCTCACCAGGAGCGGGGCTTCACACTGAAGCTTTCTTT.

This chain uses TRBV7-2 with TRBJ1-1; no reliable D call. From germline, CDR1 is SGHTA and CDR2 FQGNSA. The CDR3 spans 14 residues. V lost 7 bases to trimming and J lost 1 base, with 13 bases between them. The CDR3 loop is CASTPGRSNTEAFF. In nucleotides, the CDR3 is TGTGCCAGCACCCCCGGCCGGTCGAACACTGAAGCTTTCTTT.

The chain couples TRBV5-1 to TRBJ1-2, with unresolved D. With 0 bases removed from V and 4 bases from J, the gap between germline ends came to 7 bases. This CDR3 comprises 13 residues. Germline V lookup: CDR1 SGHRS, CDR2 YFSETQ. The CDR3 reads CASSLGGGYGYTF. The CDR3 DNA follows: TGCGCCAGCAGCTTGGGGGGAGGCTATGGCTACACCTTC.

The V gene is TRBV7-8, the J gene TRBJ1-5; no firm D call. Germline V lookup: CDR1 SGHVS, CDR2 FQNEAQ. There are 17 residues in the CDR3. V was cut by 1 base and J by 2 bases, with 15 bases left in between. The CDR3 DNA sequence: TGTGCCAGCAGCTTAGGTGGAGGTAGGTTGGGCAATCAGCCCCAGCATTTT. It yields the protein CASSLGGGRLGNQPQHF.

The chain carries TRBV6-5 and TRBJ1-1; tentatively, D is TRBD1 (5 bases). This CDR3 contains 13 residues. With 7 bases removed from V and 3 bases from J, the gap between germline ends came to 12 bases. CDR1 MNHEY and CDR2 SVGAGI come from the germline V gene. DNA for the CDR3: TGTGCCAGCACCTCCCCGGGGCACACTGAAGCTTTCTTT. Encoded protein: CASTSPGHTEAFF.

The rearrangement links TRBV11-3 to TRBJ1-1; the D gene is possibly TRBD1 (5 bases). Germline V CDR1 and CDR2: SGHNT, YENEEA. Trimming cost V 3 bases and J 1 base, with 12 bases left between them. The CDR3 runs 15 residues. The CDR3 here is CASSLKRGPNTEAFF. CDR3 coding DNA: TGTGCCAGCAGCTTGAAGAGGGGCCCGAACACTGAAGCTTTCTTT.

This sequence joins TRBV10-1 and TRBJ2-7; TRBD2 agrees at 15 bases. The CDR3 covers 16 residues. Trimming at V came to 6 bases and at J to 2 bases, leaving 5 bases not matched to a gene. From germline, CDR1 is WNHNN and CDR2 SYGVQD (reference sequence). The CDR3 coding sequence is TGCGCCAGCAGCATGGGGACTAGCGGGGGGACCTACGAGCAGTACGTC. Amino acids: CASSMGTSGGTYEQYV.

The chain carries TRBV7-9 and TRBJ2-2; a weak D match, TRBD1 (6 bases). The length of the CDR3 is 16 residues. Per the germline V gene, CDR1 is SEHNR and CDR2 is FQNEAQ (reference sequence). V was clipped by 4 bases and J by 0 bases, with 12 bases between them. Written as DNA, the CDR3 is TGTGCCAGCAGCTCACACAGGGTCGCGAACACCGGGGAGCTGTTTTTT. It encodes CASSSHRVANTGELFF. The full variable domain, in which reference TRBV7-9 and TRBJ2-2 provide the parts outside the CDR3, is DTGVSQNPRHKITKRGQNVTFRCDPISEHNRLYWYRQTLGQGPEFLTYFQNEAQLEKSRLLSDRFSAERPKGSFSTLEIQRTEQGDSAMYLCASSSHRVANTGELFFGEGSRLTVL.

The CDR3 protein is CASTDPGQGKETQYF. The CDR3 region has the DNA TGTGCCAGCACCGATCCGGGACAGGGAAAAGAGACCCAGTACTTC. V gene TRBV28 combines with J gene TRBJ2-5; 9 bases line up with TRBD1. The CDR3 runs 15 residues. After removal of 7 bases from V and 3 bases from J, the junction contained 9 bases not matched to a gene. In germline, CDR1 is MDHEN, CDR2 SYDVKM.

This rearrangement joins TRBV6-2 or TRBV6-3 to TRBJ2-3; maybe TRBD2 (6 bases). V was cut by 2 bases and J by 6 bases, with 12 bases left in between. The CDR3 runs to 14 residues. Germline V gene sequence: CDR1 MNHEY, CDR2 SVGEGT. The chain's CDR3 is CASSYAGTSDTQYF. The CDR3 nucleotides read TGTGCCAGCAGTTACGCTGGGACTTCCGATACGCAGTATTTT.

The chain links TRBV27 to TRBJ1-5; TRBD1 matches 9 bases. The CDR3 is 13 amino acids. CDR1 MNHEY and CDR2 SMNVEV come from the germline V gene (reference sequence). With V trimmed by 11 bases and J by 2 bases, 4 bases remained unmatched. CDR3 protein: CAGRTGGNQPQHF. For the CDR3, the DNA is TGTGCCGGAAGGACAGGGGGCAATCAGCCCCAGCATTTT.

V gene TRBV10-3 combines with J gene TRBJ1-2; D unresolved. The CDR3 runs 13 residues. CDR1 and CDR2 (germline): ENHRY, SYGVKD. V dropped 2 bases and J dropped 0 bases, with 4 bases sitting between them. The CDR3 DNA reads TGTGCCATCAGTGAGCGCTCTAACTATGGCTACACCTTC. This codes for CAISERSNYGYTF.

J is TRBJ1-2 and V is TRBV13; unclear D gene. Trimming stripped 1 base from V and 4 bases from J, with 4 bases between. This CDR3 is 12 amino acids long. Looked up from germline, CDR1 is PRHDT and CDR2 is FYEKMQ (reference sequence). CDR3 coding DNA: TGTGCCAGCAGCTTAGAGATCTATGGCTACACCTTC. The encoded protein is CASSLEIYGYTF.

Note on this clone: Other DNA variants within this sample encode the same CDR3. This chain uses TRBV3-1 (or the pseudogene TRBV3-2) with TRBJ1-5; 9 bases are a match to TRBD1. CDR1 and CDR2 (germline): LGHDT, YNNKEL (reference sequence). CDR3 length: 14 residues. The J segment lost 7 bases and the V segment lost 3 bases, leaving 4 bases of the junction unmatched. Here the CDR3 reads CASSQGQGGQPQHF. The CDR3 nucleotides are TGTGCCAGCAGCCAGGGACAGGGCGGGCAGCCCCAGCATTTT.

The V and J genes are TRBV2 and TRBJ2-1; the D gene could be TRBD1 or TRBD2 (5 bases each). V was cut by 8 bases and J by 7 bases, with 15 bases left in between. Germline CDR1 SNHLY, CDR2 FYNNEI. The CDR3 extends over 13 amino acids. CDR3 DNA: TGTGCCAGCTTCCGGGACCTAGGGAATGAGCAGTTCTTC. It translates to CASFRDLGNEQFF. Filled out from reference TRBV2 and TRBJ2-1, the complete variable domain reads EPEVTQTPSHQVTQMGQEVILRCVPISNHLYFYWYRQILGQKVEFLVSFYNNEISEKSEIFDDQFSVERPDGSNFTLKIRSTKLEDSAMYFCASFRDLGNEQFFGPGTRLTVL.

This chain links TRBV7-9 with TRBJ1-1; tentative D call: TRBD1 (5 bases). V dropped 7 bases and J dropped 3 bases, with 21 bases sitting between them. This CDR3 has 16 amino acids. Germline V gene data show CDR1 as SEHNR and CDR2 as FQNEAQ (reference sequence). Here the CDR3 reads CASNHQGTWGYTEAFF. DNA of the CDR3: TGTGCCAGCAACCACCAAGGGACCTGGGGGTACACTGAAGCTTTCTTT.

The V call is TRBV7-9, the J call TRBJ1-1; 7 bases are shared with TRBD1. The V and J ends lost 4 bases and 0 bases, in that order; junction bases with no gene match: 11. Germline V gene lookup returns CDR1 SEHNR and CDR2 FQNEAQ (reference sequence). This CDR3 comprises 17 residues. The CDR3, as DNA: TGTGCCAGCAGCTCACTACAGGGGAATTCGATGAACACTGAAGCTTTCTTT. This encodes CASSSLQGNSMNTEAFF.

The rearrangement uses TRBV30 and TRBJ1-2; no firm D call. The CDR3 contains 13 residues. V was cut by 2 bases and J by 4 bases, with 11 bases left in between. Germline values: CDR1 GTSNPN, CDR2 SVGIG (reference sequence). Here the CDR3 reads CAWSLNGRYGYTF. The DNA for the CDR3 is TGTGCCTGGAGTTTGAACGGTCGCTATGGCTACACCTTC.

This clone was detected only once. The V gene is TRBV25-1, the J gene TRBJ2-1; 7 bases fit TRBD1. The V and J ends lost 4 bases and 6 bases, in that order; junction bases with no gene match: 15. Germline CDR1 and CDR2: MGHDK and SYGVNS. This CDR3 region has 17 residues. The CDR3 region has the DNA TGTGCCAGCAGTGCCGTCTCCGGGACAGTTGTTAGCAATGAGCAGTTCTTC. It translates to CASSAVSGTVVSNEQFF. Based on the CDR3 plus reference TRBV25-1 and TRBJ2-1, the full variable domain is EADIYQTPRYLVIGTGKKITLECSQTMGHDKMYWYQQDPGMELHLIHYSYGVNSTEKGDLSSESTVSRIRTEHFPLTLESARPSHTSQYLCASSAVSGTVVSNEQFFGPGTRLTVL.

This chain uses TRBV6-5 with TRBJ2-7, with a weak D call TRBD2 (5 bases). V shed 2 bases and J shed 5 bases, with 7 bases lying between them. The CDR3 is made up of 12 amino acids. Germline CDR1 reads MNHEY; CDR2 reads SVGAGI. The CDR3: CASSYLGDEQYF. DNA for the CDR3: TGTGCCAGCAGTTACCTCGGGGACGAGCAGTACTTC.